This T cell receptor beta chain was profiled in a study of blood T cell repertoires in COVID-19. There are 13 residues in the CDR3. CDR1 and CDR2 from the germline V gene are SGHNT and YYREEE (reference sequence). J gave up 6 bases and V 4 bases, and 7 bases lay outside the gene matches. Under the authors' procedure: The authors estimated nucleated cell counts from reference gene primer amplification. Libraries were prepared by immunoSEQ multiplex PCR; TCRdb keeps only in-frame clonotypes and omits some of them. D and trimming come from the DNA, and the V and J calls and clone size come from that table. Of fewer than 400,000 clones listed, approximately 83% were seen once; the top ten hold more than 2%.

The receptor was isolated from a man younger than 45 who had recovered from COVID-19. The chain employs TRBV5-4 and TRBJ2-7, with 7 bases identical to TRBD1. The sequenced material came from PBMCs or T cells enriched from blood (not recorded which). CDR3 residues: CASSTGQVAEQYF. DNA for the CDR3: TGTGCCAGCAGCACAGGACAGGTGGCCGAGCAGTACTTC.